This T cell receptor beta chain was identified in a study of T cell repertoires in cytomegalovirus infection (dated by TCRdb to between 2018 and 2021). For the study in its entirety: Recently identified HLA-C-restricted CMV epitopes, whose presentation resists viral immunomodulation, were targeted by peptide stimulations together with well-studied HLA-B-restricted epitopes. Donor HLA type was relevant to the analysis, as public TCR beta signatures indicated carriage of CMV infection together with the matching HLA type. Study-level results and caveats: In both this cohort and an independent roughly 350-donor cohort, the cumulative frequency of public TCR beta family members distinguished carriers of CMV infection plus the relevant HLA type. The ex vivo response was dominated by HLA-C-restricted CMV-specific TCR beta clonotypes, which also provided the single most frequent clonotype in two of eight donors.

Per the publication, the treatment or condition label means: in vitro stimulation with specific CMV peptide epitopes to enrich CMV-specific T cells. This clonotype was seen repeatedly, ten times or more. Its antigen remains unidentified. No much larger clone is present one base from it, and per-base qualities are unavailable. The reads were generated on an Illumina HiSeq 1500. TCRdb cleaned the public reads at Q25 with fastp, built clones with MiXCR and kept in-frame beta chains. Each entry is one CDR3 protein sequence, shown with its most common DNA and genes. The sample yields some 310,000 distinct CDR3 sequences; about 25% were counted once. The top ten constitute about an eighth of the sample. According to the germline V gene, CDR1 reads MDHEN and CDR2 reads SYDVKM. Including cysteine and phenylalanine, the CDR3 has 13 amino acids. Of all the DNA, just the CDR3 is kept, 39 bases in frame from base 1. V is trimmed back by 5 bases and J by 7 bases, and the junction contains 5 bases that no gene match accounts for.

The sequencing used cultured PBMCs, collected from culture after CMV antigen stimulation. The receptor's source is a human donor in good health (CMV status not recorded). Some clones in this sample may be carry-over from other donors' samples. The chain links TRBV28 with TRBJ1-1, with 9 middle bases fitting TRBD1. The CDR3 is CASSQDRGLEAFF. The nucleotides read TGTGCCAGCAGTCAGGACAGGGGACTTGAAGCTTTCTTT.